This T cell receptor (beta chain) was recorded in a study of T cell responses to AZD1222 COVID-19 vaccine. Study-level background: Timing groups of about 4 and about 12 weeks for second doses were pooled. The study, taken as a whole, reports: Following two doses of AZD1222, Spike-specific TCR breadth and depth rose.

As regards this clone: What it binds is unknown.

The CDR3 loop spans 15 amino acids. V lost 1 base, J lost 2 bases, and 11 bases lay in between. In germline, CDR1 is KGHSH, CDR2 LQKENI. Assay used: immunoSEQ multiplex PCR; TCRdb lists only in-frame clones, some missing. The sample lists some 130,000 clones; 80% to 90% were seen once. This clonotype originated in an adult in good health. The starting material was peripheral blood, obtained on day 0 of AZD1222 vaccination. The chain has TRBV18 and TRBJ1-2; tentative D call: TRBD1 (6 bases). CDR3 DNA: TGTGCCAGCTCACCACGTCTCCAGGGGAACTATGGCTACACCTTC. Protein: CASSPRLQGNYGYTF.